This paragraph reports one T cell receptor (beta chain). The antigen remains undetermined. This sample is drawn from a study of T cell responses to AZD1222 COVID-19 vaccine. Germline V CDR1 and CDR2: DFQATT, SNEGSKA (reference sequence). Losses at the gene ends were 3 bases for V and 9 bases for J; bases not matched to a gene: 9. This CDR3 is 13 amino acids long. Whole-study results and caveats: Among spike-specific TCRs, nearly half reportedly target unmutated variant regions. Spike-spanning, vaccine-associated CD4 TCRs were dominant at 160-218 and 743-854.

The table came from immunoSEQ multiplex PCR; TCRdb's copy has only in-frame clones and leaves some out. The sample lists more than 100,000 clones, around 85% occurring once. This sequence was found in an adult in good health. The chain is built from TRBV20-1 and TRBJ1-1, with 8 bases fitting TRBD1. The specimen was peripheral blood, collected on day 0 of AZD1222 vaccination. CDR3 bases: TGCAGTGCTAGTCCCAGGGGGCCTCGACAAGCTTTCTTT. This gives the protein CSASPRGPRQAFF.